The 11 T cell receptor beta chains given below trace back to one sample, sequenced in a study of cytomegalovirus exposure and HLA in healthy donors. In the PCR, 60 Vbeta and 13 Jbeta primers were used. Produced via immunoSEQ multiplex PCR; TCRdb's table is partial and in-frame only. The sample has nearly 200,000 clones; more than 75% are singletons. Material: PBMCs. The receptors here all came from a male donor in good health and CMV-seropositive.

CDR3 bases: TGTGCCAGCAGCCCCAGCGGGGGGGGCCAAGAGACCCAGTACTTC. This encodes CASSPSGGGQETQYF. The rearrangement joins TRBV7-6 to TRBJ2-5; 10 bases match TRBD2. Germline CDR1 and CDR2: SGHVS and FNYEAQ. V trimming: 5 bases; J trimming: 1 base; junction bases outside the gene matches: 4. The CDR3 is 15 amino acids. Full variable domain (rest looked up from reference TRBV7-6 and TRBJ2-5): GAGVSQSPRYKVTKRGQDVALRCDPISGHVSLYWYRQALGQGPEFLTYFNYEAQQDKSGLPNDRFSAERPEGSISTLTIQRTEQRDSAMYRCASSPSGGGQETQYFGPGTRLLVL.

This chain connects TRBV13 to TRBJ2-5, with D possibly TRBD2 on 6 matching bases. V was shortened by 6 bases and J by 7 bases, with 15 bases between the two germline ends. Per germline, CDR1 PRHDT and CDR2 FYEKMQ (reference sequence). This CDR3 contains 13 residues. In nucleotides, the CDR3 is TGTGCCAGCAGTTCCGGGGCCGGGGGGACCCAGTACTTC. Encoded protein: CASSSGAGGTQYF. Together with reference TRBV13 and TRBJ2-5, the CDR3 gives the full variable domain: AAGVIQSPRHLIKEKRETATLKCYPIPRHDTVYWYQQGPGQDPQFLISFYEKMQSDKGSIPDRFSAQQFSDYHSELNMSSLELGDSALYFCASSSGAGGTQYFGPGTRLLVL.

Here the CDR3 DNA reads TGTGCCATTCAACAGTCCTATGGCTACACCTTC. This encodes CAIQQSYGYTF. This chain joins TRBV28 and TRBJ1-2, with no clear D. V lost 10 bases and J lost 4, with 10 bases in between. Germline loops: CDR1 MDHEN, CDR2 SYDVKM. The CDR3 is made up of 11 amino acids.

The chain recombines TRBV12-5 with TRBJ2-7; 7 positions agree with TRBD2. The CDR3 loop spans 13 amino acids. Germline V gene data show CDR1 as LGHNT and CDR2 as FRNRAP. J lost 2 bases, V lost 5 bases, and 3 bases had no gene match. The CDR3 DNA reads TGTGCTAGTGGTCAACTAGCGCCCTACGAGCAGTACTTC. This gives the protein CASGQLAPYEQYF.

Turning to this clone: The same CDR3 is also encoded by other DNA sequences in this sample. The rearrangement links TRBV9 to TRBJ2-5, with D tentatively TRBD1 (5 bases). Germline CDR1 and CDR2: SGDLS and YYNGEE. CDR3 size: 15 residues. Trimming shortened V by 0 bases and J by 4 bases, and 13 bases separated the two germline ends. The CDR3 here is CASSVEPQGGETQYF. The CDR3 DNA follows: TGTGCCAGCAGCGTAGAGCCCCAGGGTGGAGAGACCCAGTACTTC.

The V call is TRBV12-5, the J call TRBJ2-5; possible D gene TRBD2, 7 bases. The CDR3 has 18 residues. Germline CDR1 and CDR2: LGHNT and FRNRAP. Trimming pared 4 bases from V and 5 bases from J, leaving 26 bases between. This CDR3 is CASGYATGAGSQGETQYF. The CDR3 region has the DNA TGTGCTAGTGGTTACGCAACAGGAGCGGGATCTCAGGGGGAGACCCAGTACTTC.

This clone showed up just once. V and J are TRBV4-3 and TRBJ1-5, with D maybe TRBD1 (6 bases). This CDR3 is 15 amino acids long. The germline V and J ends were trimmed by 3 bases and 7 bases, with 16 bases remaining between them. Germline lookup yields CDR1 LGHNA and CDR2 YSLEER. Here the CDR3 DNA reads TGCGCCAGCAGCCAGGATACACAGGGTCGGCAGCCCCAGCATTTT. Translating gives CASSQDTQGRQPQHF.

There are a few counts of this clone. The chain uses TRBV6-1 and TRBJ1-3; D not certain. The germline V gene has CDR1 MNHNS and CDR2 SASEGT. The ends were cut back, 7 bases at V and 3 bases at J, with 7 bases in the middle. The CDR3 contains 12 residues. Written as DNA, the CDR3 is TGTGCCAGCACCACGGGTGGAAACACCATATATTTT. Translating gives CASTTGGNTIYF.

V gene TRBV6-6 combines with J gene TRBJ2-5; the D gene is possibly TRBD2 (6 bases). Germline V CDR1 and CDR2: MNHNY, SVGAGI (reference sequence). This CDR3 region has 11 residues. Trimming cost V 8 bases and J 2 bases, with 6 bases left between them. The DNA of the CDR3 is TGTGCCAGCGGGGGGCAAGAGACCCAGTACTTC. This codes for CASGGQETQYF.

This sequence joins TRBV11-3 and TRBJ1-1, with TRBD1 as a possible D gene (6 bases). From germline, CDR1 is SGHNT and CDR2 YENEEA. This CDR3 region has 16 residues. V was trimmed by 2 bases and J by 2 bases, leaving 15 bases between them. As DNA, the CDR3 is TGTGCCAGCAGCTTACCAGGGGCGGTACTTAACACTGAAGCTTTCTTT. Protein: CASSLPGAVLNTEAFF.

The V and J genes are TRBV30 and TRBJ1-5; D is undetermined. Trimming took 2 bases from V and 0 from J, leaving 11 bases between them. This CDR3 has 15 amino acids. Per the germline V gene, CDR1 is GTSNPN and CDR2 is SVGIG (reference sequence). The CDR3 protein is CAWSLGSNSNQPQHF. The CDR3 DNA follows: TGTGCCTGGAGTCTCGGGAGTAATAGCAATCAGCCCCAGCATTTT. Full variable domain (outside the CDR3, taken from reference TRBV30 and TRBJ1-5): SQTIHQWPATLVQPVGSPLSLECTVEGTSNPNLYWYRQAAGRGLQLLFYSVGIGQISSEVPQNLSASRPQDRQFILSSKKLLLSDSGFYLCAWSLGSNSNQPQHFGDGTRLSIL.